The 10 T cell receptor beta chains listed next were all sequenced from one sample in a study of cytomegalovirus exposure and HLA in healthy donors. The protocol was immunoSEQ multiplex PCR, while the TCRdb copy is restricted to in-frame clones and leaves out a portion. The table has about 56,000 clones, more than 80% seen once. Sequenced: PBMCs. Source of these receptors: a woman aged 18-29 years in good health and CMV-seronegative.

The chain uses TRBV1 and TRBJ1-1; TRBD1 was called by the table and not checked on the DNA. TRBV1 is shown as a pseudogene. CDR3 length: 13 residues. The CDR3 DNA follows: TGCACCAGCTTACAGGGGATAAACACTGAAGCTTTCTTT. Translating gives CTSLQGINTEAFF.

The V call is TRBV7-9, the J call TRBJ1-1, with D unresolved. Germline CDR1 is SEHNR and CDR2 is FQNEAQ (reference sequence). Trimming left V 1 base short and J 1 base short, with 4 bases between. This CDR3 is built from 13 residues. As DNA, the CDR3 is TGTGCCAGCAGCTTAGGGGCGAACACTGAAGCTTTCTTT. Its translation: CASSLGANTEAFF.

The rearrangement uses TRBV20-1 and TRBJ2-5; D is perhaps TRBD1 (5 bases). Germline loops: CDR1 DFQATT, CDR2 SNEGSKA (reference sequence). Trimming pared 5 bases from V and 7 bases from J, leaving 8 bases between. There are 10 residues in the CDR3. CDR3 protein: CSAGAGTQYF. The CDR3 DNA sequence: TGCAGTGCTGGGGCAGGGACCCAGTACTTC.

With regard to this clone: Compared with germline, one end of the junction differs, possibly owing to a read error. This sequence joins TRBV25-1 and TRBJ2-1; weak D call: TRBD2 (6 bases). This CDR3 region has 15 residues. CDR1 is MGHDK, CDR2 SYGVNS, per germline. The CDR3 spells CVSSPRRGLLNEQFF. The DNA of the CDR3 is TGTGTCAGCAGCCCCCGGCGGGGCTTACTGAATGAGCAGTTCTTC.

V is TRBV5-1 and J is TRBJ1-2; D not resolved. CDR3 length equals 17 residues. V dropped 1 base and J dropped 0 bases, with 16 bases sitting between them. From germline, CDR1 is SGHRS and CDR2 YFSETQ. For the CDR3, the DNA is TGCGCCAGCAGCTTGAGTCCCCAGGATAAAGCTAACTATGGCTACACCTTC. Amino acid sequence: CASSLSPQDKANYGYTF.

V and J are TRBV7-6 and TRBJ1-1; 9 bases match TRBD1. There are 15 residues in the CDR3. The V and J ends lost 5 bases and 5 bases, in that order; junction bases with no gene match: 9. Per the germline V gene, CDR1 is SGHVS and CDR2 is FNYEAQ. The CDR3 DNA reads TGTGCCAGCAGCCCCTTACAGGGGGCGAAGACTGAAGCTTTCTTT. Encoded protein: CASSPLQGAKTEAFF.

The chain is built from TRBV19 and TRBJ2-7; 7 nucleotides match TRBD1. This CDR3 is built from 13 residues. The V gene end was trimmed by 9 bases and the J gene end by 4 bases; junction bases not matched to a gene: 9. Germline V CDR1 and CDR2: LNHDA, SQIVND (reference sequence). The DNA for the CDR3 is TGTGCCAGCGCCGTAACAGGGGTGTACGAGCAGTACTTC. This encodes CASAVTGVYEQYF. Variable domain in full (rest from reference TRBV19 and TRBJ2-7): DGGITQSPKYLFRKEGQNVTLSCEQNLNHDAMYWYRQDPGQGLRLIYYSQIVNDFQKGDIAEGYSVSREKKESFPLTVTSAQKNPTAFYLCASAVTGVYEQYFGPGTRLTVT.

The gene calls are TRBV2 and TRBJ1-2, with D uncertain. The CDR3 covers 10 residues. Per the germline V gene, CDR1 is SNHLY and CDR2 is FYNNEI. The V end lost 6 bases, the J end lost 5 bases, and 4 bases lay between the germline ends. In DNA form, the CDR3 reads TGTGCCAGCAGGGAGTATGGCTACACCTTC. Encoded protein: CASREYGYTF.

This rearrangement joins TRBV11-2 to TRBJ2-5, with D maybe TRBD1 (5 bases). The CDR3 sequence is 12 residues long. Looked up from germline, CDR1 is SGHAT and CDR2 is FQNNGV. V dropped 5 bases and J dropped 5 bases, with 9 bases sitting between them. The CDR3, as DNA: TGTGCCAGCAGCCCGACAGAGGAGACCCAGTACTTC. This codes for CASSPTEETQYF.

The CDR3 here is CASSRSGGRGYTF. The CDR3 DNA is TGTGCCAGCAGTAGGAGTGGAGGGCGCGGCTACACCTTC. The rearrangement joins TRBV27 to TRBJ1-2; D is unresolved. V lost 5 bases, J lost 8 bases, and 15 bases lay in between. Germline V gene sequence: CDR1 MNHEY, CDR2 SMNVEV (reference sequence). The CDR3 length is 13 residues.